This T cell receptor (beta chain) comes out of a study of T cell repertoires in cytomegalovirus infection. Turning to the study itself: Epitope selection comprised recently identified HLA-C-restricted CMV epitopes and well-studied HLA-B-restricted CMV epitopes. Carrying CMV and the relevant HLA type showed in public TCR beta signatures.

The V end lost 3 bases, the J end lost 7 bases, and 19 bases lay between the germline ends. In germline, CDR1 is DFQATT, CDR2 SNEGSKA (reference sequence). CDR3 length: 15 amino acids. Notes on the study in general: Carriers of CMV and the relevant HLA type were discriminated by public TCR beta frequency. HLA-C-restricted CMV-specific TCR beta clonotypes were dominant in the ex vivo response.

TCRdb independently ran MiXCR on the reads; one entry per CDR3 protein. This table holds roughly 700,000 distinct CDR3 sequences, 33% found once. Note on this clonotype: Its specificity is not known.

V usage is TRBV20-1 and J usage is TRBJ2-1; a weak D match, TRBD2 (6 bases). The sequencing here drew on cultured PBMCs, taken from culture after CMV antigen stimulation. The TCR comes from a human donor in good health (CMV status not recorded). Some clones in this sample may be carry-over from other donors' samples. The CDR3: CSASPQWSGTNEQFF. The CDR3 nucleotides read TGCAGTGCTAGTCCCCAGTGGTCCGGGACTAATGAGCAGTTCTTC.